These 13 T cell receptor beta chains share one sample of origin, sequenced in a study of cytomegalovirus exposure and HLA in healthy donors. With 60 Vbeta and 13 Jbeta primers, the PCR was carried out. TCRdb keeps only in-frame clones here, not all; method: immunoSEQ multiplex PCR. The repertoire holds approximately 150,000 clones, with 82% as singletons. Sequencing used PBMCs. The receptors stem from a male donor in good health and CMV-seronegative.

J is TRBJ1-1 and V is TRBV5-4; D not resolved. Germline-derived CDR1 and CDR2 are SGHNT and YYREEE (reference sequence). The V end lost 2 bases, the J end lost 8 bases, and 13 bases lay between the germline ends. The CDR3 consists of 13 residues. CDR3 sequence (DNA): TGTGCCAGCAGCTTACTCGGGTCACGGGAAGCTTTCTTT. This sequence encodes CASSLLGSREAFF.

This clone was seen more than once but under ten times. The chain's CDR3 is CASSTDRVGEKLFF. The CDR3 DNA follows: TGTGCCAGCAGCACGGACAGGGTGGGGGAAAAACTGTTTTTT. The genes are TRBV6-1 and TRBJ1-4, with 8 bases aligning to TRBD1. CDR1 MNHNS and CDR2 SASEGT come from the germline V gene. The J segment lost 8 bases and the V segment lost 6 bases, leaving 8 bases of the junction unmatched. This CDR3 contains 14 residues.

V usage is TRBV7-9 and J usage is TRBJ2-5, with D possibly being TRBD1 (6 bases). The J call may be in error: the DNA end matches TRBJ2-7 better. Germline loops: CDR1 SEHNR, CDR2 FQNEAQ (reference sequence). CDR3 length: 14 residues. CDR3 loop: CASSSTGSLYEQYF. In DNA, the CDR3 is TGTGCCAGCAGCTCAACAGGGTCACTCTACGAGCAGTACTTC.

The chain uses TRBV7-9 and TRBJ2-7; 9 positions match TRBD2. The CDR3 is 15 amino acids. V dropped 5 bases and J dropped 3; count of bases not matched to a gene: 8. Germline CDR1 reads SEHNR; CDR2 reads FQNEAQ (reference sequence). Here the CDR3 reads CASSARLAGDYEQYF. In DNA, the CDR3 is TGTGCCAGCAGCGCTCGATTAGCGGGGGACTACGAGCAGTACTTC.

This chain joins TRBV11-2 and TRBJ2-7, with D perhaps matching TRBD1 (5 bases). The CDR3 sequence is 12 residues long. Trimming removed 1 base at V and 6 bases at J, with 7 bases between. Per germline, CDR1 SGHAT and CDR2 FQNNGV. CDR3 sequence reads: CASSLVGREQYF. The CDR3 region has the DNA TGTGCCAGCAGCTTAGTGGGGCGCGAGCAGTACTTC.

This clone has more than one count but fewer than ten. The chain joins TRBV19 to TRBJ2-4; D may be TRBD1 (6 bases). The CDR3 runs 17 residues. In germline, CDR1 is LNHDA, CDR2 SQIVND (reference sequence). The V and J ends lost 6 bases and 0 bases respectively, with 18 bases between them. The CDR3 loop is CASRGLAGALAKNIQYF. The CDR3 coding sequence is TGTGCCAGTAGAGGCTTAGCAGGGGCCCTAGCCAAAAACATTCAGTACTTC.

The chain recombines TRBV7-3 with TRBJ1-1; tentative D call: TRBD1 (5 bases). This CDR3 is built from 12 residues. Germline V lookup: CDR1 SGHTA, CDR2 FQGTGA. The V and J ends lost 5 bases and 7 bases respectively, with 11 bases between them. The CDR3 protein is CASSVPGGEAFF. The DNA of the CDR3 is TGTGCCAGCAGCGTACCGGGGGGTGAAGCTTTCTTT.

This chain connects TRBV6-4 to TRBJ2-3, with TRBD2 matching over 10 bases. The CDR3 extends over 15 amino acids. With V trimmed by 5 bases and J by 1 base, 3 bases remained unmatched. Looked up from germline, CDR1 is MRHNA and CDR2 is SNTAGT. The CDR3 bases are TGTGCCAGCAGTCCCGGACTAGCGGGCACAGATACGCAGTATTTT. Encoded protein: CASSPGLAGTDTQYF.

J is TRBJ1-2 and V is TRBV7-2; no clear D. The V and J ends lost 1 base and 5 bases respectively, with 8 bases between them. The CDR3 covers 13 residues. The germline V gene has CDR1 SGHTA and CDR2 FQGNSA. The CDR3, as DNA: TGTGCCAGCAGCTTAGGGAGCCCTTATGGCTACACCTTC. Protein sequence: CASSLGSPYGYTF.

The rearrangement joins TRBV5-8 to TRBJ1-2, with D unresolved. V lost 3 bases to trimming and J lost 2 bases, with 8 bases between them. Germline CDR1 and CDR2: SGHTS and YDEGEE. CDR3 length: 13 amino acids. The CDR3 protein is CASSSPQNYGYTF. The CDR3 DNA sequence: TGTGCCAGCAGCTCCCCGCAGAACTATGGCTACACCTTC.

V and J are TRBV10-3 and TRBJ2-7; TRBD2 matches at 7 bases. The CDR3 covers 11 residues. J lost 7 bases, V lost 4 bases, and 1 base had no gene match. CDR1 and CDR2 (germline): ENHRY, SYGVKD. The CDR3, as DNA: TGTGCCATCAGTGCCGGGAGGGAGCAGTACTTC. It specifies CAISAGREQYF.

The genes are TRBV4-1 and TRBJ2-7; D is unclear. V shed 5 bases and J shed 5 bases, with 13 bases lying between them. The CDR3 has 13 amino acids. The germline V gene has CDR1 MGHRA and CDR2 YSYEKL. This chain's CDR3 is CASSSLATNEQYF. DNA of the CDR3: TGCGCCAGCAGCTCTTTAGCCACTAACGAGCAGTACTTC.

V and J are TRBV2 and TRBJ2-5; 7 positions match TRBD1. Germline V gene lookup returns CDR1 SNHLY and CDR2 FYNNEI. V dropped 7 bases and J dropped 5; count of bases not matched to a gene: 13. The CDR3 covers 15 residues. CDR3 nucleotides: TGTGCCAGCACACGACAGGGCACGCGTGGCGAGACCCAGTACTTC. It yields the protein CASTRQGTRGETQYF.